The TCR beta chain described here comes from a study of cytomegalovirus exposure and HLA in healthy donors. Study information: The early release's HLA-typed donors yielded roughly 85 million unique TCRs. Study-level points and caveats: An assumption of roughly uniform sequencing depth across donors underlay the presence/absence analyses.

Vbeta (60) and Jbeta (13) primers were used in the PCR. The authors' processing: A follow-up analysis tallied about 80 million unique TCR beta chains, approximately 10 million shared. The repertoire was sequenced with immunoSEQ multiplex PCR; TCRdb's copy has only in-frame clones and lacks some. Clone size and V and J calls were adopted from that table, with D and trimming inferred from the DNA. The listing records tens of thousands of clones. To note about this clone: The antigen remains undetermined.

Germline V gene lookup returns CDR1 SGHRS and CDR2 YFSETQ. Trimming cost V 7 bases and J 7 bases; bases outside gene matches: 7. The CDR3 is 15 amino acids. The sequenced sample was PBMCs. The chain joins TRBV5-1 to TRBJ2-1; 14 bases are shared with TRBD2. This receptor was taken from a woman between 45 and 65 years old in good health and CMV-seropositive. CDR3 DNA sequence: TGCGCCAGCCACCGGGGACTAGCGGGAGCAAATGAGCAGTTCTTC. Residues: CASHRGLAGANEQFF.